This is a list of T cell receptor beta chains from one sample in a study of cytomegalovirus exposure and HLA in healthy donors. Produced via immunoSEQ multiplex PCR; TCRdb's table is partial and in-frame only. The sample includes 200,000 to 250,000 clones, around 81% seen only once; the top ten take roughly 7.4%. Sequencing was done on a sample of PBMCs. These receptors were collected from a woman in her fifties or sixties in good health and CMV-seropositive. The CDR3 runs from the conserved cysteine through the conserved F or W. The order of the fields is J gene, clone size, D gene, V gene, CDR3 DNA, CDR3 protein. A D gene is named only where the DNA matches it firmly. A clone size is listed for some rows: how often the clone was seen (once, few, many), or a class if it is expanded.

TRBJ1-5 once TRBD1 TRBV19 TGTGCCAGTACGGGACAGGGTTTTTCTAGCAATCAGCCCCAGCATTTT CASTGQGFSSNQPQHF
TRBJ1-2 NA TRBD1 TRBV5-1 TGCGCCAGCAGCTTCCAACCGGGACAGGCCTATGGCTACACCTTC CASSFQPGQAYGYTF
TRBJ1-2 NA TRBD1 TRBV19 TGTGCCAGTAGTACGACAGGGGTCGACTATGGCTACACCTTC CASSTTGVDYGYTF
TRBJ2-7 NA NA TRBV11-2 TGTGCCAGCAGCCCCTCTTACGAGCAGTACTTC CASSPSYEQYF
TRBJ2-7 few TRBD2 TRBV7-9 TGTGCCAGCAGCCAGACACTAGCGCATCCCTACGAGCAGTACTTC CASSQTLAHPYEQYF
TRBJ1-2 NA TRBD1 TRBV5-1 TGCGCCAGCAGCTTGGACAGGGGTGGAAATGGCTACACCTTC CASSLDRGGNGYTF
TRBJ2-5 NA TRBD2 TRBV7-9 TGTGCCAGCAGTCGGGGCCAGCTAGCGGTCGTAGAGACCCAGTACTTC CASSRGQLAVVETQYF
TRBJ2-2 NA NA TRBV5-1 TGCGCCAGCAGCTCCACGTCGGCGAACACCGGGGAGCTGTTTTTT CASSSTSANTGELFF
TRBJ1-2 NA NA TRBV7-9 TGTTCCAGCAGCCCCTGGGGGGGCAGGGCGGACTATGGCTACACCTTC CSSSPWGGRADYGYTF
TRBJ2-7 few NA TRBV15 TGTGCCACCAGCAGAGATACTCCCTACGAGCAGTACTTC CATSRDTPYEQYF
TRBJ1-1 once NA TRBV4-1 TGCGCCAGCAGCCAGTCGACAGCGTTCGGGACTGAAGCTTTCTTT CASSQSTAFGTEAFF